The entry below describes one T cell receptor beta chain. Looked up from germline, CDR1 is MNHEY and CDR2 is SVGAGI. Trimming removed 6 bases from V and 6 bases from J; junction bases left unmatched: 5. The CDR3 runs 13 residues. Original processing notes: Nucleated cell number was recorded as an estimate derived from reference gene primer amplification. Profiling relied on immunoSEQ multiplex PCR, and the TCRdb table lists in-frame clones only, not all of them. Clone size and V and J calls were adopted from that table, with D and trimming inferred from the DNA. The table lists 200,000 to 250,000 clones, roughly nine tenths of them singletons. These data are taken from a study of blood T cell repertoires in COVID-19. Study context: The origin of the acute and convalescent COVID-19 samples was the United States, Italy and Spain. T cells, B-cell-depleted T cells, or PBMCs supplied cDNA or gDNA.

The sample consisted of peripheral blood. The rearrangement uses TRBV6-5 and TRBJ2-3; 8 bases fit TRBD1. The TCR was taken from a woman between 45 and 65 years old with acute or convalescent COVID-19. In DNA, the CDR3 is TGTGCCAGCAGGGGACAGGCATACGATACGCAGTATTTT. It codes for CASRGQAYDTQYF.